The clone carrying this T cell receptor beta chain came up many times. Its specificity is not known. The authors amplified TCR beta CDR3 regions, and they did so from RNA transcripts for repertoire sequencing. HTBI primers were employed in first-round RT-PCR, then a second-round multiplex PCR followed. TCRdb re-called the multiplex PCR reads with MiXCR, one entry per CDR3 protein. The sample includes about 370,000 distinct CDR3 sequences, 18% of them seen just once. This entry is derived from a study of Graves' ophthalmopathy and Graves' hyperthyroidism. Study observations and caveats: In blood appeared most of the expanded thyroid clonotypes whose frequency exceeded 0.001.

V was trimmed by 5 bases and J by 4 bases, leaving 8 bases between them. CDR1 and CDR2 from the germline V gene are KGHDR and SFDVKD. The CDR3 length is 13 residues. The V gene is TRBV24-1, the J gene TRBJ1-5; no clear D gene. The sequenced material came from peripheral blood. The sequence derives from a woman aged 18-35 years with Graves' ophthalmopathy. Written as DNA, the CDR3 is TGTGCCACCAGTGGTAGGAGTAATCAGCCCCAGCATTTT. Its protein product is CATSGRSNQPQHF.